These 21 T cell receptor beta chains share one sample of origin, sequenced in a study of early T cells in non-severe SARS-CoV-2 infection. TCRdb re-called the 5' RACE reads through MiXCR, storing one row per CDR3 protein. The table lists 20,000 to 25,000 distinct CDR3 sequences, around 4.6% of them singletons. The source material was whole blood. The receptors here all came from an adult who was a healthcare worker with PCR-confirmed SARS-CoV-2 infection or an uninfected control (not recorded which).

The V and J genes are TRBV20-1 and TRBJ2-7, with D perhaps matching TRBD1 (5 bases). Trimming took 8 bases from V and 4 from J, leaving 15 bases between them. The germline V gene has CDR1 DFQATT and CDR2 SNEGSKA (reference sequence). This CDR3 has 12 residues. Here the CDR3 DNA reads TGCAGTTACCAAAGGGGAAAGTACGAGCAGTACTTC. Translation gives CSYQRGKYEQYF.

The chain uses TRBV6-1 and TRBJ2-3; 8 positions agree with TRBD2. This CDR3 region has 16 residues. After removal of 8 bases from V and 0 bases from J, the junction contained 10 bases not matched to a gene. The germline V gene has CDR1 MNHNS and CDR2 SASEGT. The CDR3 nucleotides are TGTGCCAGCCACTCGTCCGAGCGGGGGAGCACAGATACGCAGTATTTT. Amino acid sequence: CASHSSERGSTDTQYF.

The V call is TRBV7-9, the J call TRBJ2-5; the D is unclear. V lost 5 bases and J 1 base, leaving 8 bases between the germline ends. Germline-derived CDR1 and CDR2 are SEHNR and FQNEAQ (reference sequence). This CDR3 is 13 amino acids long. The CDR3 region has the DNA TGTGCCAGCAGCCAAGGCTCCCAAGAGACCCAGTACTTC. It encodes CASSQGSQETQYF.

This clonotype has just a few counts. This sequence joins TRBV30 and TRBJ1-4, with D maybe TRBD1 (5 bases). CDR3 size: 14 residues. V lost 2 bases to trimming and J lost 6 bases, with 13 bases between them. Germline CDR1 and CDR2: GTSNPN and SVGIG (reference sequence). CDR3 sequence: CAWSTGGGDEKLFF. Here the CDR3 DNA reads TGTGCCTGGAGTACGGGCGGGGGAGATGAAAAACTGTTTTTT.

This clonotype has a handful of counts. The chain uses TRBV5-4 and TRBJ2-1; D unclear. V was trimmed by 4 bases and J by 5 bases, leaving 7 bases between them. This CDR3 contains 12 residues. Looked up from germline, CDR1 is SGHNT and CDR2 is YYREEE (reference sequence). The CDR3 DNA is TGTGCCAGCAGCAACGCAAACAATGAGCAGTTCTTC. Residues: CASSNANNEQFF.

By frequency in the sample, this clonotype is medium-sized (0.01 to 0.1%). The chain joins TRBV12-5 to TRBJ2-7; D gene unclear. Germline V gene data show CDR1 as LGHNT and CDR2 as FRNRAP. V was clipped by 7 bases and J by 3 bases, with 10 bases between them. The CDR3 is made up of 12 amino acids. CDR3 DNA: TGTGCTAGTGCCCGCTCAAACTACGAGCAGTACTTC. Its translation: CASARSNYEQYF.

This clonotype appeared many times. The chain couples TRBV10-1 to TRBJ2-1; D ambiguous. This CDR3 has 13 residues. V lost 9 bases and J 0 bases, leaving 9 bases between the germline ends. Germline V gene lookup returns CDR1 WNHNN and CDR2 SYGVQD (reference sequence). In DNA form, the CDR3 reads TGCGCCAGTGGCTCCAGCTCCTACAATGAGCAGTTCTTC. Protein: CASGSSSYNEQFF.

This clonotype was observed a few times. The chain couples TRBV20-1 to TRBJ1-1; no clear D. The V gene's germline CDR1 is DFQATT and CDR2 SNEGSKA (reference sequence). This CDR3 region has 13 residues. V was trimmed by 1 base and J by 10 bases, leaving 16 bases between them. This chain's CDR3 is CSARVAVRRGAFF. The CDR3 nucleotides are TGCAGTGCTAGAGTGGCGGTAAGGCGGGGAGCTTTCTTT.

This clonotype was picked up a small number of times. This chain links TRBV7-6 with TRBJ2-3; D possibly uses TRBD1 or TRBD2 (5 bases each). The germline gives CDR1 SGHVS, CDR2 FNYEAQ. V was trimmed by 1 base and J by 0 bases, leaving 17 bases between them. This CDR3 contains 18 residues. The CDR3 DNA is TGTGCCAGCAGCTTAGTTTATATGGGCAGGGAGAGCACAGATACGCAGTATTTT. Encoded protein: CASSLVYMGRESTDTQYF.

The rearrangement links TRBV14 to TRBJ2-3, with D perhaps matching TRBD1 (5 bases). This CDR3 region has 15 residues. Germline values: CDR1 SGHDN, CDR2 FVKESK. V lost 0 bases and J 3 bases, leaving 10 bases between the germline ends. The CDR3 here is CASSQEWGRTDTQYF. The CDR3 nucleotides are TGTGCCAGCAGCCAAGAGTGGGGCAGAACAGATACGCAGTATTTT.

This clonotype was counted only a few times. The CDR3: CASSGTNSGANVLTF. The CDR3 DNA is TGTGCCAGCAGTGGCACCAATTCTGGGGCCAACGTCCTGACTTTC. V usage is TRBV7-8 and J usage is TRBJ2-6, with D uncertain. With 6 bases removed from V and 1 base from J, the gap between germline ends came to 10 bases. This CDR3 comprises 15 residues. The germline V gene has CDR1 SGHVS and CDR2 FQNEAQ.

This chain links TRBV12-5 with TRBJ1-1; D perhaps matches TRBD1 (5 bases). The CDR3 sequence is 15 residues long. Germline lookup yields CDR1 LGHNT and CDR2 FRNRAP. Trimming removed 5 bases at V and 1 base at J, with 14 bases between. The CDR3 spells CASGLRQSRNTEAFF. The CDR3 coding sequence is TGTGCTAGTGGTCTTCGACAGAGTCGGAACACTGAAGCTTTCTTT.

The chain joins TRBV7-6 to TRBJ2-7, with TRBD1 identical over 7 bases. J was trimmed by 3 bases and V by 2 bases; bases with no gene match: 16. CDR1 is SGHVS and CDR2 is FNYEAQ in the germline V gene. The CDR3 loop spans 18 amino acids. CDR3 bases: TGTGCCAGCAGCTTATACCCCCCACGGACAGGACCAATCTACGAGCAGTACTTC. It specifies CASSLYPPRTGPIYEQYF.

This clonotype was counted many times. This chain uses TRBV9 with TRBJ1-1, with a possible D match to TRBD1 (6 bases). V shed 0 bases and J shed 5 bases, with 11 bases lying between them. The CDR3 sequence is 14 residues long. Germline V gene data show CDR1 as SGDLS and CDR2 as YYNGEE. This CDR3 is CASSVGVRGTEAFF. The CDR3 DNA is TGTGCCAGCAGCGTAGGGGTAAGGGGGACTGAAGCTTTCTTT.

This clonotype was recorded a few times. This chain uses TRBV12-3 or TRBV12-4 with TRBJ2-2; TRBD2 matches 8 bases. This CDR3 has 14 residues. V shed 5 bases, J shed 2 bases, and the junction held 1 base outside the gene matches. CDR3 region: CASSAGGNTGELFF. The DNA of the CDR3 is TGTGCCAGCAGTGCGGGGGGAAACACCGGGGAGCTGTTTTTT.

In its sample, this clonotype was seen many times. The chain combines TRBV5-4 with TRBJ1-2; 8 positions match TRBD1. V dropped 0 bases and J dropped 5; count of bases not matched to a gene: 3. Looked up from germline, CDR1 is SGHNT and CDR2 is YYREEE (reference sequence). The CDR3 is 14 residues long. The CDR3 loop is CASSLENRGYGYTF. As DNA, the CDR3 is TGTGCCAGCAGCTTGGAGAACAGGGGGTATGGCTACACCTTC.

The chain combines TRBV10-3 with TRBJ1-5; tentative D call: TRBD1 (5 bases). V was trimmed by 0 bases and J by 3 bases, leaving 6 bases between them. CDR3 size: 14 residues. The germline V gene has CDR1 ENHRY and CDR2 SYGVKD. The CDR3 DNA reads TGTGCCATCAGTGAGTCGGGACCCAATCAGCCCCAGCATTTT. This translates into CAISESGPNQPQHF.

The CDR3: CASTRQGSTDTQYF. CDR3 nucleotides: TGTGCCAGCACTAGACAGGGGAGCACAGATACGCAGTATTTT. This rearrangement joins TRBV7-9 to TRBJ2-3; 8 bases are a match to TRBD1. This CDR3 is built from 14 residues. The germline V gene has CDR1 SEHNR and CDR2 FQNEAQ (reference sequence). V was clipped by 7 bases and J by 0 bases; unmatched bases: 3.

By its share, this clonotype is medium-sized. V and J are TRBV4-3 and TRBJ1-4; D is ambiguous. Germline CDR1 and CDR2: LGHNA and YSLEER. V lost 1 base to trimming and J lost 0 bases, with 9 bases between them. The CDR3 loop spans 16 amino acids. The CDR3 spells CASSQGAAATNEKLFF. For the CDR3, the DNA is TGCGCCAGCAGCCAAGGGGCTGCTGCAACTAATGAAAAACTGTTTTTT.

This clonotype was observed at least ten times. This sequence joins TRBV3-1 and TRBJ2-7; possible D gene TRBD1, 5 bases. Trimming removed 1 base at V and 5 bases at J, with 12 bases between. CDR3 size: 14 residues. Germline lookup yields CDR1 LGHDT and CDR2 YNNKEL (reference sequence). DNA of the CDR3: TGTGCCAGCAGCCAAGTCGCAGGGAACCACGAGCAGTACTTC. Translated, it gives CASSQVAGNHEQYF.

The chain joins TRBV4-2 to TRBJ1-1, with 7 bases lining up with TRBD1. This CDR3 comprises 15 residues. Trimming at V came to 1 base and at J to 4 bases, leaving 6 bases not matched to a gene. Germline V lookup: CDR1 LGHNA, CDR2 YNFKEQ. The CDR3 sequence: CASSQAQDRATEAFF. The CDR3 region has the DNA TGTGCCAGCAGCCAAGCCCAAGACAGGGCCACTGAAGCTTTCTTT.